This T cell receptor (beta chain) was captured in a study of T cell changes during pregnancy in multiple sclerosis. Profiling relied on immunoSEQ multiplex PCR, and the TCRdb table lists in-frame clones only, not all of them. The table lists roughly 110,000 clones, 92% of them singletons. The length of the CDR3 is 18 residues. Germline V lookup: CDR1 SGHVS, CDR2 FNYEAQ. Trimming left V 2 bases short and J 0 bases short, with 17 bases between. The gene calls are TRBV7-6 and TRBJ2-1; weak D call: TRBD2 (6 bases). This TCR derives from a female donor with multiple sclerosis, enrolled in a pregnancy study. The input for sequencing was peripheral blood, taken in the third trimester of pregnancy. The CDR3 region is CASSLSGPYASSYNEQFF. DNA for the CDR3: TGTGCCAGCAGCTTAAGCGGGCCATATGCAAGCTCCTACAATGAGCAGTTCTTC. Supplemented by reference TRBV7-6 and TRBJ2-1, the full variable domain reads GAGVSQSPRYKVTKRGQDVALRCDPISGHVSLYWYRQALGQGPEFLTYFNYEAQQDKSGLPNDRFSAERPEGSISTLTIQRTEQRDSAMYRCASSLSGPYASSYNEQFFGPGTRLTVL.